This T cell receptor (beta chain) is from a study of cytomegalovirus exposure and HLA in healthy donors. Trimming at V came to 0 bases and at J to 2 bases, leaving 11 bases not matched to a gene. The CDR3 sequence is 18 residues long. CDR1 is SGHRS and CDR2 is YFSETQ in the germline V gene. Note on this clone: What it binds is unknown.

PCR amplification relied on 60 Vbeta primers (plus 13 Jbeta primers). Original processing notes: Some 9.9 million of 70 million to 80 million unique TCR beta chains were shared, per a later count. Sequencing was performed with immunoSEQ multiplex PCR; in TCRdb, only in-frame clones are kept and a portion is missing. That table gives V, J and clone size, and the DNA gave D and trimming. The table shows about 140,000 clones, with around 77% occurring only once. Overall study results and limits: Earlier findings revealed that most TCR beta V segments proved productive either about 90% or about 30% of the time. Reports indicated that the classifier achieved high specificity and sensitivity in diagnosing cytomegalovirus status. Associated with cytomegalovirus, according to the listing, were 150 to 200 TCR beta chains.

The clonotype originates from a woman in her forties or fifties in good health and CMV-seronegative. Sequencing was done on a sample of PBMCs. This chain uses TRBV5-1 with TRBJ2-1; the match to TRBD1 covers 7 bases. The CDR3 region is CASSLVGVTGVPYNEQFF. Here the CDR3 DNA reads TGCGCCAGCAGCTTGGTCGGAGTTACAGGGGTTCCCTACAATGAGCAGTTCTTC. Complete variable domain (other parts from reference TRBV5-1 and TRBJ2-1): KAGVTQTPRYLIKTRGQQVTLSCSPISGHRSVSWYQQTPGQGLQFLFEYFSETQRNKGNFPGRFSGRQFSNSRSEMNVSTLELGDSALYLCASSLVGVTGVPYNEQFFGPGTRLTVL.